This T cell receptor beta chain was sequenced for a study of lymphopenia after photon versus proton radiotherapy. The CDR3 is made up of 16 amino acids. Per the germline V gene, CDR1 is LNHNV and CDR2 is YYDKDF (reference sequence). The V gene lost 0 bases and the J gene lost 5 bases, with 16 bases spanning the gap. Study findings and constraints: After the lymphocyte nadir, photon-treated repertoires showed oligoclonal expansion, especially of CD8+ Temra cells. Better survival with proton therapy was suggested as possible, not demonstrated. Photon-treated patients lost naive T cells and TCR diversity; proton-treated stayed stable.

Assay used: immunoSEQ multiplex PCR; TCRdb lists only in-frame clones, some missing. The data show some 30,000 clones, with approximately 86% seen just once and approximately 50% held by the top ten. With respect to this clone: What it recognizes is unknown.

The sequence derives from a woman aged 60 to 75 with cholangiocarcinoma. Some clones in this sample may be carry-over from other donors' samples. The chain combines TRBV15 with TRBJ2-5; tentative D call: TRBD2 (5 bases). This specimen was peripheral blood, taken from a patient treated with proton-based radiotherapy. CDR3 bases: TGTGCCACCAGCAGAGATCGAGGAGGAGGCGGGGAGACCCAGTACTTC. It yields the protein CATSRDRGGGGETQYF.